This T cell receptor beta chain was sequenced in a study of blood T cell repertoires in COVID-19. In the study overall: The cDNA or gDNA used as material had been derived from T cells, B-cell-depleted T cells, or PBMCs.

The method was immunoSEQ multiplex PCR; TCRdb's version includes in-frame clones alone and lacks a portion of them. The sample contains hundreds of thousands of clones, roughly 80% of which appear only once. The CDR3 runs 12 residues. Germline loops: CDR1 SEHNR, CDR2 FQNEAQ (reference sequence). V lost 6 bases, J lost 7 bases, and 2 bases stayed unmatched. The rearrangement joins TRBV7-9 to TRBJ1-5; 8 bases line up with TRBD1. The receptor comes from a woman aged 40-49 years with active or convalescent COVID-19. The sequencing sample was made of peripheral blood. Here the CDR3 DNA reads TGTGCCAGCAGTTCAGGGGGCCAGCCCCAGCATTTT. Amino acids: CASSSGGQPQHF.